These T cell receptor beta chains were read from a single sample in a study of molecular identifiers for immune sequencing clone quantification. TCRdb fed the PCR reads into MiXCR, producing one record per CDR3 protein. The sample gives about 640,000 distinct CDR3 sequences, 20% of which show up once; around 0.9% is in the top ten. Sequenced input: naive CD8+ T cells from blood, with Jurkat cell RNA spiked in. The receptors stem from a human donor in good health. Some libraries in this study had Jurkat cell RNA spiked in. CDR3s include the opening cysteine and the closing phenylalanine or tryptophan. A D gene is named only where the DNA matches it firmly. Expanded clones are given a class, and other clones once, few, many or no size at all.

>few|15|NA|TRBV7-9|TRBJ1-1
CASSPGGQTGTEAFF
TGTGCCAGCAGCCCCGGGGGGCAAACCGGGACTGAAGCTTTCTTT
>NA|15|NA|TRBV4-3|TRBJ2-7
CASSLDVGPSYEQYF
TGCGCCAGCAGCCTGGACGTAGGCCCGTCCTACGAGCAGTACTTC
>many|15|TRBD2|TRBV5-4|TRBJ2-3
CASHTSGSPTDTQYF
TGTGCCAGCCATACTAGCGGGAGCCCCACAGATACGCAGTATTTT
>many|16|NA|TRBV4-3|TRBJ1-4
CASSQDLQGLGEKLFF
TGCGCCAGCAGCCAAGATCTTCAGGGGCTAGGGGAAAAACTGTTTTTT
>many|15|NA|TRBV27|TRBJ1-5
CASSTTGSSNQPQHF
TGTGCCAGCAGCACCACAGGGAGTAGCAATCAGCCCCAGCATTTT
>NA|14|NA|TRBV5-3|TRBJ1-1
CASSLYDTNTEAFF
TGTGCCAGCAGCTTGTACGATACGAACACTGAAGCTTTCTTT
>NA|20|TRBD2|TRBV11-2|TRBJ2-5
CASSLRWGLAGGSAVETQYF
TGTGCCAGCAGCCTACGGTGGGGACTAGCGGGGGGGTCAGCCGTGGAGACCCAGTACTTC
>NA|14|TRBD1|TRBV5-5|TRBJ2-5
CASSGDRADGTQYF
TGTGCCAGCAGCGGGGACAGGGCGGACGGGACCCAGTACTTC
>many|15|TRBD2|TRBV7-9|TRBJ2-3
CASSQLADVTDTQYF
TGTGCCAGCAGCCAACTAGCGGACGTCACAGATACGCAGTATTTT
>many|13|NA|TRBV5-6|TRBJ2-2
CASSLEVSGELFF
TGTGCCAGCAGCTTGGAGGTCAGCGGGGAGCTGTTTTTT
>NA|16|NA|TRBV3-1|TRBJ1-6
CASSQESKGYNSPLHF
TGTGCCAGCAGCCAAGAAAGTAAGGGCTATAATTCACCCCTCCACTTT
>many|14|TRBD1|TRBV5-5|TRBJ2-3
CASSFSTGTDTQYF
TGTGCCAGCAGCTTCTCGACAGGGACAGATACGCAGTATTTT
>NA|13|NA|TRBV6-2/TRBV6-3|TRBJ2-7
CASSSSPFYEQHF
TGTGCCAGCAGTTCCAGCCCATTCTACGAGCAGCACTTC
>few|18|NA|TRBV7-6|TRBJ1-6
CASSLAPFQSSYNSPLHF
TGTGCCAGCAGCTTAGCCCCCTTCCAGAGCTCCTATAATTCACCCCTCCACTTT
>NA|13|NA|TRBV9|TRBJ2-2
CASSVPATGELFF
TGTGCCAGCAGCGTACCAGCCACCGGGGAGCTGTTTTTT
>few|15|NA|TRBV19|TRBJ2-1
CASTPDRRNDNEQFF
TGTGCCAGTACTCCGGACAGACGAAATGACAATGAGCAGTTCTTC
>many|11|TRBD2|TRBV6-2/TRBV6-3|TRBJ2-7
CASSGGGEQYF
TGTGCCAGCAGCGGGGGGGGCGAGCAGTACTTC
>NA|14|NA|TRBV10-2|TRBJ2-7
CASSEFTEYYEQYF
TGCGCCAGCAGTGAGTTCACAGAGTACTACGAGCAGTACTTC
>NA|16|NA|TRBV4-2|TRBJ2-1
CASSPLVGSTYNEQFF
TGTGCCAGCAGCCCCCTTGTCGGGAGTACCTACAATGAGCAGTTCTTC
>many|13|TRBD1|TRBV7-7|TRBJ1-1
CASSRDSATEAFF
TGTGCCAGCAGCCGGGACAGCGCCACTGAAGCTTTCTTT
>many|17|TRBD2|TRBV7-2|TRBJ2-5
CASSLGGLLAGEETQYF
TGTGCCAGCAGCTTGGGGGGGTTGCTAGCGGGTGAAGAGACCCAGTACTTC
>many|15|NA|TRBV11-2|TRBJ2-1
CASSSISRVYNEQFF
TGTGCCAGCAGCTCGATCTCGCGGGTCTACAATGAGCAGTTCTTC
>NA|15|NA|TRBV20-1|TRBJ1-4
CSARVPEEPNEKLFF
TGCAGTGCTAGAGTTCCAGAGGAGCCTAATGAAAAACTGTTTTTT
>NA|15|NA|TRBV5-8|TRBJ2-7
CASTPGPYSSYEQYF
TGTGCCAGCACCCCGGGGCCCTACAGCTCCTACGAGCAGTACTTC
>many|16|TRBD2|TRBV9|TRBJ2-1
CASSVSLAGLYNEQFF
TGTGCCAGCAGCGTCTCTCTAGCGGGCCTCTACAATGAGCAGTTCTTC
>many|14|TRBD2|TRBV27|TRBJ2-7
CASGLAGAYYEQYF
TGTGCCAGCGGATTAGCGGGGGCTTACTACGAGCAGTACTTC
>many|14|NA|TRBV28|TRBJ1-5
CASNGLYSNQPQHF
TGTGCCAGCAATGGGTTATATAGCAATCAGCCCCAGCATTTT
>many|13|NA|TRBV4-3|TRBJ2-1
CASSPGRDNEQFF
TGCGCCAGCAGCCCAGGGAGAGACAATGAGCAGTTCTTC
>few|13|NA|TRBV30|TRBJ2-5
CASERDTQETQYF
TGTGCCTCCGAGAGGGACACCCAAGAGACCCAGTACTTC
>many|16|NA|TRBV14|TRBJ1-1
CASSQDPPRRGTEAFF
TGTGCCAGCAGCCAAGATCCTCCCAGGAGAGGGACTGAAGCTTTCTTT
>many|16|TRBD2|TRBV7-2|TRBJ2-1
CASSPPSGRALNEQFF
TGTGCCAGCAGTCCCCCCAGCGGGAGGGCCCTGAATGAGCAGTTCTTC
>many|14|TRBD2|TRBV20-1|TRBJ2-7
CSARDGLGRYEQYF
TGCAGTGCTAGAGATGGACTAGGACGTTACGAGCAGTACTTC
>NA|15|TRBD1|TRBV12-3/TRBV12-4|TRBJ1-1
CASSTGQGMNTEAFF
TGTGCCAGCAGTACGGGACAGGGGATGAACACTGAAGCTTTCTTT
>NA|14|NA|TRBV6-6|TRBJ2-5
CASSYTAYQETQYF
TGTGCCAGCAGTTACACAGCATACCAAGAGACCCAGTACTTC
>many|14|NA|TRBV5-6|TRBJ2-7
CASSQTGNSYEQYF
TGTGCCAGCAGTCAAACAGGGAATTCCTACGAGCAGTACTTC
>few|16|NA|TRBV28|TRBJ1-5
CASTPRLPEYNQPQHF
TGTGCCAGCACCCCGAGGCTCCCAGAATACAATCAGCCCCAGCATTTT
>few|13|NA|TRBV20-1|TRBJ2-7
CSVIPDGTYEQYF
TGCAGTGTCATACCGGACGGAACCTACGAGCAGTACTTC
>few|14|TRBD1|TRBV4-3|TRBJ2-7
CASSQGTGRDEQYF
TGCGCCAGCAGCCAGGGGACAGGGCGCGACGAGCAGTACTTC
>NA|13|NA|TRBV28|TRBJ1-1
CASSLMAGTEAFF
TGTGCCAGCAGTTTAATGGCGGGGACTGAAGCTTTCTTT
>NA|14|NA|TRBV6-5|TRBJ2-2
CASRPPAVAGELLF
TGTGCCAGCAGGCCCCCAGCCGTGGCCGGGGAGCTGCTTTTT
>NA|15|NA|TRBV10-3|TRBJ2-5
CAISESPGVGETQYF
TGTGCCATCAGTGAGTCGCCAGGGGTGGGAGAGACCCAGTACTTC
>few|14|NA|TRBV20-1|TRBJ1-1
CSVRDLFDYTEAFF
TGCAGTGTTAGAGACTTATTCGACTACACTGAAGCTTTCTTT
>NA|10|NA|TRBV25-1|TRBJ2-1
CASSEREQFF
TGTGCCAGCAGTGAGCGGGAGCAGTTCTTC
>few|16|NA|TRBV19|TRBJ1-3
CASSVGTRGTGNTIYF
TGTGCCAGTAGTGTCGGGACGAGGGGGACTGGAAACACCATATATTTT
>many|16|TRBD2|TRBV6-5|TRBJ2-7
CASSPPLRELFAEQYF
TGTGCCAGCAGCCCCCCTCTGCGGGAGCTGTTTGCCGAGCAGTACTTC
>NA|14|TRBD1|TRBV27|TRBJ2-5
CASSDRAPGETQYF
TGTGCCAGCAGCGACAGGGCTCCCGGGGAGACCCAGTACTTC
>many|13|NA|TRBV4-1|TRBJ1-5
CASSRAIGQPQHF
TGCGCCAGCAGCCGGGCTATTGGCCAGCCCCAGCATTTT
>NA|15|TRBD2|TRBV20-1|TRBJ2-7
CSALLSGGSPYEQYF
TGCAGTGCTTTGCTTAGCGGGGGGTCTCCCTACGAGCAGTACTTC
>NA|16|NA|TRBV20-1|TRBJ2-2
CSARIIGISIDGELFF
TGCAGTGCGCGAATTATTGGGATTAGCATAGACGGGGAGCTGTTTTTT
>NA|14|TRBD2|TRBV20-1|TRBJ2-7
CSARDLAGGVEQYF
TGCAGTGCTAGAGACTTAGCGGGGGGGGTTGAGCAGTACTTC
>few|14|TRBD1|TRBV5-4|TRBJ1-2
CASSPRTGGHGYTF
TGTGCCAGCAGCCCACGGACAGGTGGCCATGGCTACACCTTC
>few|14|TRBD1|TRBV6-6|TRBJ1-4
CASSSTGGDEKLFF
TGTGCCAGCAGTTCGACAGGGGGGGATGAAAAACTGTTTTTT
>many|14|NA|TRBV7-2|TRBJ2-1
CASSLGFSVDEQFF
TGTGCCAGCAGCTTAGGGTTCTCAGTGGATGAGCAGTTCTTC
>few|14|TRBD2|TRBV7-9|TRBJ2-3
CASSHSGSTDTQYF
TGTGCCAGCAGCCATAGCGGGAGCACAGATACGCAGTATTTT
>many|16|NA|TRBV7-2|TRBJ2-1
CASSLVGYGEYNEQFF
TGTGCCAGCAGCTTAGTTGGGTATGGGGAGTACAATGAGCAGTTCTTC
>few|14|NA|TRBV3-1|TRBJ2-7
CASSQEGPRHEQYF
TGTGCCAGCAGCCAAGAGGGCCCTCGACACGAGCAGTACTTC
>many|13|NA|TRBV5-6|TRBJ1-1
CASSFGFDTEAFF
TGTGCCAGCAGCTTTGGGTTCGACACTGAAGCTTTCTTT
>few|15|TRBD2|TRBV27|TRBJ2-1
CASSPASGEYNEQFF
TGTGCCAGCAGTCCTGCTAGCGGAGAGTACAATGAGCAGTTCTTC
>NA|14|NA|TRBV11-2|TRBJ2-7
CVSSPGGGFYEQYF
TGTGTCAGCAGCCCAGGGGGGGGCTTTTACGAGCAGTACTTC